This is a list of T cell receptor beta chains from one sample in a study of vaccination and CD4 T cells after COVID-19. Their antigen targets remain unknown. TCRdb itself ran the PCR reads through MiXCR, one entry per CDR3 protein. In the table there are around 11,000 distinct CDR3 sequences, around 40% of which are singletons. The input for sequencing was CD4+ T cells from blood, cultured in vitro, taken after SARS-CoV-2 vaccination. All receptors come from a human donor who had recovered from COVID-19. Each CDR3 is given with its conserved first and last residue. Each record gives: V gene, J gene, CDR3 protein.

>TRBV20-1|TRBJ2-2
CSAIRGTSGAANTGELFF
>TRBV20-1|TRBJ1-1
CSARDSSSTGCFF
>TRBV12-3/TRBV12-4|TRBJ2-2
CASSPTSGAGELFF
>TRBV7-8|TRBJ2-7
CASSLGGPHYEQYF
>TRBV23-1|TRBJ2-2
CASSQSPRGGSTGELFF
>TRBV5-5|TRBJ1-5
CASSQRSDRGLQPQHF
>TRBV27|TRBJ2-1
CASSLFGDVRNNEQFF
>TRBV7-8|TRBJ2-2
CASSLGEGLNTGELFF
>TRBV6-1|TRBJ1-6
CASSPRGQNNSPLHF
>TRBV6-1|TRBJ1-5
CASREGGQPQHF
>TRBV6-1|TRBJ2-4
CASTHSGNKNIQYF
>TRBV5-1|TRBJ1-5
CASSLGDNNQPQHF
>TRBV21-1|TRBJ2-3
CASSKALLAGDGDTQYF
>TRBV7-2|TRBJ2-7
CASSQDRGSSYEQYF
>TRBV7-9|TRBJ2-7
CASSQVSEGMEQYF
>TRBV7-8|TRBJ1-2
CASSFLQPQGGGYGYTF
>TRBV15|TRBJ2-1
CATSRDLWEQFF
>TRBV6-5|TRBJ1-6
CASSYQDSNSPLHF
>TRBV20-1|TRBJ2-1
CSARPQGLGYNEQFF
>TRBV7-2|TRBJ2-5
CASSPNGGETQYF